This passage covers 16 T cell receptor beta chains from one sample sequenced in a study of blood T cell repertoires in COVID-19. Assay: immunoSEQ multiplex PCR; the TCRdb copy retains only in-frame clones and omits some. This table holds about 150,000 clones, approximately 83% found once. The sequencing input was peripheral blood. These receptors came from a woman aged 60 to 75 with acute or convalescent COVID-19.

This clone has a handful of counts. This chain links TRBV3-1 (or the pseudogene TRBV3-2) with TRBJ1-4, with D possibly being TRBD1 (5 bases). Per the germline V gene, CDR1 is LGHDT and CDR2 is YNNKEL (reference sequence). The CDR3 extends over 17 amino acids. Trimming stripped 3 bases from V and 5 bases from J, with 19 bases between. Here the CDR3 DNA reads TGTGCCAGCAGCCAGGCCCGGGGCGCCCGGGGGAATGAAAAACTGTTTTTT. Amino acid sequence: CASSQARGARGNEKLFF.

The DNA of the CDR3 is TGTGCCAGCAGCTTAGGTTACGGGGGAGCCCAAGAGACCCAGTACTTC. As protein: CASSLGYGGAQETQYF. This chain connects TRBV7-9 to TRBJ2-5; maybe TRBD2 (6 bases). Trimming stripped 1 base from V and 1 base from J, with 13 bases between. Germline V gene data show CDR1 as SEHNR and CDR2 as FQNEAQ (reference sequence). This CDR3 is built from 16 residues. Full variable domain (missing parts from reference TRBV7-9 and TRBJ2-5): DTGVSQNPRHKITKRGQNVTFRCDPISEHNRLYWYRQTLGQGPEFLTYFQNEAQLEKSRLLSDRFSAERPKGSFSTLEIQRTEQGDSAMYLCASSLGYGGAQETQYFGPGTRLLVL.

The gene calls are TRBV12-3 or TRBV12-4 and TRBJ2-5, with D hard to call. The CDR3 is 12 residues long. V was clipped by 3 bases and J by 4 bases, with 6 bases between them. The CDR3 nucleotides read TGTGCCAGCAGTTTTGGCGGAGAGACCCAGTACTTC. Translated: CASSFGGETQYF.

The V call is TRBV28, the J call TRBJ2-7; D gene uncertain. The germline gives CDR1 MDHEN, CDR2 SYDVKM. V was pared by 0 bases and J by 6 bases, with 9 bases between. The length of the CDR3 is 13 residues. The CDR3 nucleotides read TGTGCCAGCAGTTTATGGTCCACGGGCGAGCAGTACGTC. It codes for CASSLWSTGEQYV.

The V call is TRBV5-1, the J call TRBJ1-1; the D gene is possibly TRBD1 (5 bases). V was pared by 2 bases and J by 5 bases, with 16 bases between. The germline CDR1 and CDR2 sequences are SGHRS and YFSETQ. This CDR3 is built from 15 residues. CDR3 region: CASSFTGAAGTEAFF. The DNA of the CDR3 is TGCGCCAGCAGCTTCACCGGGGCGGCGGGGACTGAAGCTTTCTTT. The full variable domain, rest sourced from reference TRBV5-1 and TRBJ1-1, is KAGVTQTPRYLIKTRGQQVTLSCSPISGHRSVSWYQQTPGQGLQFLFEYFSETQRNKGNFPGRFSGRQFSNSRSEMNVSTLELGDSALYLCASSFTGAAGTEAFFGQGTRLTVV.

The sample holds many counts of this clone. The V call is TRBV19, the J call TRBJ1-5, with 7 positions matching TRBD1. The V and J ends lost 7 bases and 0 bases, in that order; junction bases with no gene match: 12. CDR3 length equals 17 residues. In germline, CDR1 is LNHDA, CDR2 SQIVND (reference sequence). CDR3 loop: CASNHGDRPYSNQPQHF. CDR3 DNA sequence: TGTGCCAGTAATCACGGGGACAGACCCTATAGCAATCAGCCCCAGCATTTT.

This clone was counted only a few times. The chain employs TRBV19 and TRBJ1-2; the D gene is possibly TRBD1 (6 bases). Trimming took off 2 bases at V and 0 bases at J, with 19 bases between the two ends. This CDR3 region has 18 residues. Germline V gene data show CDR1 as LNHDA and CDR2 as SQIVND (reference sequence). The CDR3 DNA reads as TGTGCCAGTAGTATACGTCCGGGCAGGGGAGCATCTAACTATGGCTACACCTTC. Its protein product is CASSIRPGRGASNYGYTF.

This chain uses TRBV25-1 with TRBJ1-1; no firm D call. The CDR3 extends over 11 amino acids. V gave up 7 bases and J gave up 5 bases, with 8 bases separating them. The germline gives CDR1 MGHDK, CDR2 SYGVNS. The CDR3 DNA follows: TGTGCCAGCAAGTCTACGACTGAAGCTTTCTTT. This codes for CASKSTTEAFF.

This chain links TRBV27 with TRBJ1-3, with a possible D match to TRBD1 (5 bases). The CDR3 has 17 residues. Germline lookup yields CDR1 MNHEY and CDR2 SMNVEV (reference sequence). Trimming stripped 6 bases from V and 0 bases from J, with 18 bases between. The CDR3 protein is CASRPGGSSISGNTIYF. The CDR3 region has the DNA TGTGCCAGCAGACCGGGGGGGAGCTCCATCTCTGGAAACACCATATATTTT.

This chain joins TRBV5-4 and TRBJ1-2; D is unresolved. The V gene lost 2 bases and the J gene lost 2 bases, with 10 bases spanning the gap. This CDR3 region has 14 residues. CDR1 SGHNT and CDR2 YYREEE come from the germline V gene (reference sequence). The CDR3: CASSFTGGNYGYTF. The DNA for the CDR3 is TGTGCCAGCAGCTTCACGGGCGGGAACTATGGCTACACCTTC.

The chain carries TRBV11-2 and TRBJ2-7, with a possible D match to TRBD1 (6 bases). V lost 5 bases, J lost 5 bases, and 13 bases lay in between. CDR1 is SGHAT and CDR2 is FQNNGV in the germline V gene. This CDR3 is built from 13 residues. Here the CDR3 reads CASSLDRSHEQYF. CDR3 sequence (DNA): TGTGCCAGCAGCCTCGACAGGTCCCACGAGCAGTACTTC.

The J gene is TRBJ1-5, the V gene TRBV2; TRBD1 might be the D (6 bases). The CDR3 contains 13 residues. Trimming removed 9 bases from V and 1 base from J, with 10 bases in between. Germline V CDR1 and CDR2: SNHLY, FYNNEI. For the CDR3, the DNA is TGTGCCAGTAAAACAGGGAGCAATCAGCCCCAGCATTTT. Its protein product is CASKTGSNQPQHF.

Written as DNA, the CDR3 is TGTGCCAGCAGCCCCAGGGGATCCAGGGCAGAAGAGACCCAGTACTTC. Protein sequence: CASSPRGSRAEETQYF. The chain joins TRBV4-2 to TRBJ2-5; possible D gene TRBD1, 6 bases. CDR3 length equals 16 residues. Per the germline V gene, CDR1 is LGHNA and CDR2 is YNFKEQ. The V end lost 4 bases, the J end lost 3 bases, and 18 bases lay between the germline ends.

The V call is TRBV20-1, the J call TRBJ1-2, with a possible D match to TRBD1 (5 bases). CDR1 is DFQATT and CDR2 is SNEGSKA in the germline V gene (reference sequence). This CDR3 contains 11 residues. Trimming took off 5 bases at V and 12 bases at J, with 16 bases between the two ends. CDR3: CSAAAQVQDTF. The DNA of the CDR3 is TGCAGTGCTGCGGCACAGGTTCAGGACACCTTC.

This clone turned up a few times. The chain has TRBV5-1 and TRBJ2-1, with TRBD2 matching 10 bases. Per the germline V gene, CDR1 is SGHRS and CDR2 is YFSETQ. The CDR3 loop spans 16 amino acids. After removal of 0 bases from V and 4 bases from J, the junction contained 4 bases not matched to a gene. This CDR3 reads CASSLEGTSVYNEQFF. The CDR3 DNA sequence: TGCGCCAGCAGCTTGGAGGGGACTAGCGTTTACAATGAGCAGTTCTTC.

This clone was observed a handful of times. The CDR3 DNA sequence: TGTGCCAGCAGCCAAAAGCCCCAGGGGACCTACGAGCAGTACTTC. Its translation is CASSQKPQGTYEQYF. This chain connects TRBV3-1 (or the pseudogene TRBV3-2) to TRBJ2-7; possible D gene TRBD1, 6 bases. Deletions cut 2 bases from V and 2 bases from J, with 13 bases between. The length of the CDR3 is 15 residues. Germline values: CDR1 LGHDT, CDR2 YNNKEL (reference sequence).